This TCR beta chain was sequenced for a study of blood T cell repertoires in COVID-19. Across the study: The samples span acute and convalescent COVID-19 from the United States, Italy and Spain. PBMCs, B-cell-depleted T cells, or T cells provided the cDNA or gDNA that made up the material.

This clone occurred once. Trimming took 3 bases from V and 7 from J; bases not matched to a gene: 7. Germline CDR1 is PRHDT and CDR2 is FYEKMQ (reference sequence). This CDR3 has 15 residues. Repertoires were generated with immunoSEQ multiplex PCR, while TCRdb's copy carries only in-frame clones and drops some. The sample has around 160,000 clones; 89% are singletons. This TCR derives from a man in his fifties or sixties with acute or convalescent COVID-19. The material sequenced was peripheral blood. The rearrangement uses TRBV13 and TRBJ2-1, with TRBD1 matching 9 bases. CDR3 nucleotide sequence: TGTGCCAGCAGCTTTATTACACAGGGGGCAAATGAGCAGTTCTTC. This encodes CASSFITQGANEQFF. The whole variable domain, filled in from reference TRBV13 and TRBJ2-1, reads AAGVIQSPRHLIKEKRETATLKCYPIPRHDTVYWYQQGPGQDPQFLISFYEKMQSDKGSIPDRFSAQQFSDYHSELNMSSLELGDSALYFCASSFITQGANEQFFGPGTRLTVL.